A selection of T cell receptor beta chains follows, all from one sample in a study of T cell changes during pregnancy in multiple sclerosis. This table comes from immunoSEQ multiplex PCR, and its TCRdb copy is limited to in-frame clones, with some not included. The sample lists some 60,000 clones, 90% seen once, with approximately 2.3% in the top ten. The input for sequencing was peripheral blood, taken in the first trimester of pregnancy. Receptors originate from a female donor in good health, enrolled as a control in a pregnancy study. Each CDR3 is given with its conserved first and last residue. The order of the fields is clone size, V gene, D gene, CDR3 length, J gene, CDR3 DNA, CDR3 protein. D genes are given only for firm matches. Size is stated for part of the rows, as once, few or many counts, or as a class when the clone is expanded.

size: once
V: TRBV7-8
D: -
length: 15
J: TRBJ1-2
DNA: TGTGCCAGCAGCTCCCGACGGGATAAAGTTAATGGCTACACCTTC
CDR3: CASSSRRDKVNGYTF

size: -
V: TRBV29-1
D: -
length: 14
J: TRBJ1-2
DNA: TGCAGCGTCATAGGGAATGCTCGGCAGCGGGGCTACACCTTC
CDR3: CSVIGNARQRGYTF

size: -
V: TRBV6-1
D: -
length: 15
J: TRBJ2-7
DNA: TGTGCCAGCAGTGAAGCGGCAGGGGCATCCTACGAGCAGTACTTC
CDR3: CASSEAAGASYEQYF

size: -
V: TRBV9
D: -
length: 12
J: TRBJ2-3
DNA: TGTGCCAGCAGCGTAGCCTCAGATACGCAGTATTTT
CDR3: CASSVASDTQYF

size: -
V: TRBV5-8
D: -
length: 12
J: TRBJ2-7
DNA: TGTGCCAGCAGCTATACAGTTTACGAGCAGTACTTC
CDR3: CASSYTVYEQYF

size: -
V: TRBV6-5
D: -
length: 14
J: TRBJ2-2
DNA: TGTGCCAGCAGGAGAGGACAGCCCACCGGGGAGCTGTTTTTT
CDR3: CASRRGQPTGELFF

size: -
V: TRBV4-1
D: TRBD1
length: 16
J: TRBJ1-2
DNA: TGCGCCAGCAGCCAAGTGGCAACCCGGGACAGGGGGCAACGCACCTTC
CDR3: CASSQVATRDRGQRTF

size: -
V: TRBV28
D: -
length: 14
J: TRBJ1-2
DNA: TGTGCCAGCAGTTTTCGGGGGGCTAACTATGGCTACACCTTC
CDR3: CASSFRGANYGYTF

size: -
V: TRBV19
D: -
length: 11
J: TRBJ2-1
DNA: TGTGCCAGTTCCCCTAGCAATGAGCAGTTCTTC
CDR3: CASSPSNEQFF

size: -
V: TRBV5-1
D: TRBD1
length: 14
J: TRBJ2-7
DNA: TGCGCCAGCAGCTTGTATCAGGGGGTCCACGAGCAGTACTTC
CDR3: CASSLYQGVHEQYF

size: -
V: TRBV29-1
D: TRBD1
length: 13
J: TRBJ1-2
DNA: TGCAGCGTTGTGGTCCCAGGGGGGAATGGCTACACCTTC
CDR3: CSVVVPGGNGYTF

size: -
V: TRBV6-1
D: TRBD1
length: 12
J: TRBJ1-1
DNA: TGTGCCAGCAGAGAGGGCACAGGGGAGGCTTTCTTT
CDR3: CASREGTGEAFF

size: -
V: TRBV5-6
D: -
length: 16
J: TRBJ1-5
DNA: TGTGCCAGCAGCTTTGGATTGTCCGGGAGCAATCAGCCCCAGCATTTT
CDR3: CASSFGLSGSNQPQHF

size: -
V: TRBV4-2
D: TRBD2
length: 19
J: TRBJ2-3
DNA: TGTGCCAGCAGCCAAGATGAGAATAGCGGGAGGATACACATGGATACGCAGTATTTT
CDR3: CASSQDENSGRIHMDTQYF

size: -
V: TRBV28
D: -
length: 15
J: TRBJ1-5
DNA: TGTGCCAGCACAATACCCGGGACACAGAATCAGCCCCAGCATTTT
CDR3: CASTIPGTQNQPQHF